Listed below are T cell receptor beta chains from one sample, sequenced in a study of blood T cell repertoires in COVID-19. Assay used: immunoSEQ multiplex PCR; TCRdb lists only in-frame clones, some missing. The sample has approximately 210,000 clones, around 90% seen once. The sequenced sample consisted of PBMCs or T cells enriched from blood (not recorded which). These receptors all stem from a man aged 25 to 40 in a cohort exposed to, infected with or recovered from COVID-19 (not recorded which). Both conserved end residues are part of each CDR3. The D gene is left open where the match is weak. Rows give clone size only sometimes, using once, few, many, or a class for an expanded clone.

clone_size: -
v_call: TRBV5-1
d_call: -
j_call: TRBJ1-4
cdr3_aa: CASSKFDRLGTNEKLFF
cdr3_nt: TGCGCCAGCAGCAAATTCGACAGGCTAGGCACTAATGAAAAACTGTTTTTT

clone_size: -
v_call: TRBV7-3
d_call: TRBD2
j_call: TRBJ2-1
cdr3_aa: CASSLSGEGLNEQFF
cdr3_nt: TGTGCCAGCAGCTTGAGCGGGGAGGGCCTCAATGAGCAGTTCTTC

clone_size: -
v_call: TRBV4-2
d_call: -
j_call: TRBJ2-7
cdr3_aa: CASSQAPSRTYEQYF
cdr3_nt: TGTGCCAGCAGCCAAGCCCCATCGAGGACCTACGAGCAGTACTTC

clone_size: once
v_call: TRBV13
d_call: -
j_call: TRBJ1-2
cdr3_aa: CASTRDRQNYGYTF
cdr3_nt: TGTGCCAGCACCAGAGACAGGCAGAACTATGGCTACACCTTC

clone_size: -
v_call: TRBV18
d_call: TRBD2
j_call: TRBJ2-3
cdr3_aa: CASSPPGRVSTDTQYF
cdr3_nt: TGTGCCAGCTCACCACCGGGGAGGGTCAGCACAGATACGCAGTATTTT

clone_size: -
v_call: TRBV4-1
d_call: -
j_call: TRBJ2-1
cdr3_aa: CASSTPPRDSVRDEQFF
cdr3_nt: TGCGCCAGCAGCACCCCCCCCAGGGACTCCGTTCGCGATGAGCAGTTCTTC

clone_size: -
v_call: TRBV11-2
d_call: TRBD1
j_call: TRBJ2-7
cdr3_aa: CASRGQGYEQYF
cdr3_nt: TGTGCCAGTAGGGGACAGGGGTACGAGCAGTACTTC

clone_size: few
v_call: TRBV24-1
d_call: -
j_call: TRBJ1-4
cdr3_aa: CATSDSAQINEKLFF
cdr3_nt: TGTGCCACCAGTGATAGCGCGCAGATAAATGAAAAACTGTTTTTT

clone_size: -
v_call: TRBV28
d_call: -
j_call: TRBJ1-2
cdr3_aa: CASSLSNPLTANYGYTF
cdr3_nt: TGTGCCAGCAGTTTATCCAATCCCTTGACAGCAAACTATGGCTACACCTTC

clone_size: few
v_call: TRBV7-8
d_call: TRBD1
j_call: TRBJ1-5
cdr3_aa: CASSEEDREGQPQHF
cdr3_nt: TGTGCCAGCAGCGAAGAGGACAGGGAGGGTCAGCCCCAGCATTTT

clone_size: -
v_call: TRBV25-1
d_call: -
j_call: TRBJ1-4
cdr3_aa: CASSNPPTAGEKLFF
cdr3_nt: TGTGCCAGCAGTAATCCCCCGACAGCAGGTGAAAAACTGTTTTTT

clone_size: -
v_call: TRBV14
d_call: -
j_call: TRBJ1-5
cdr3_aa: CASTRRQPQHF
cdr3_nt: TGTGCCAGCACCCGGCGGCAGCCCCAGCATTTT

clone_size: -
v_call: TRBV9
d_call: -
j_call: TRBJ1-1
cdr3_aa: CASSVGGANTEAFF
cdr3_nt: TGTGCCAGCAGCGTAGGGGGCGCAAACACTGAAGCTTTCTTT

clone_size: -
v_call: TRBV12-5
d_call: -
j_call: TRBJ2-7
cdr3_aa: CATAYEQYF
cdr3_nt: TGTGCTACCGCCTACGAGCAGTACTTC

clone_size: -
v_call: TRBV11-2
d_call: TRBD1
j_call: TRBJ2-7
cdr3_aa: CASSFPAVTGYVVYEQYF
cdr3_nt: TGTGCCAGCAGCTTTCCCGCCGTGACAGGGTATGTAGTCTACGAGCAGTACTTC

clone_size: -
v_call: TRBV5-1
d_call: TRBD2
j_call: TRBJ2-1
cdr3_aa: CASSFRGGLEINEQFF
cdr3_nt: TGCGCCAGCAGCTTCCGCGGGGGACTAGAAATCAATGAGCAGTTCTTC

clone_size: -
v_call: TRBV28
d_call: -
j_call: TRBJ1-4
cdr3_aa: CASTRAPSTNEKLFF
cdr3_nt: TGTGCCAGCACGAGGGCTCCCTCAACTAATGAAAAACTGTTTTTT

clone_size: -
v_call: TRBV6-5
d_call: TRBD1
j_call: TRBJ1-5
cdr3_aa: CASTGQGGNQPQHF
cdr3_nt: TGTGCCAGCACTGGACAGGGAGGAAATCAGCCCCAGCATTTT

clone_size: -
v_call: TRBV6-1
d_call: -
j_call: TRBJ2-1
cdr3_aa: CASSEFRGLKYNEQFF
cdr3_nt: TGTGCCAGCAGTGAATTTAGGGGACTTAAGTACAATGAGCAGTTCTTC

clone_size: once
v_call: TRBV9
d_call: -
j_call: TRBJ2-1
cdr3_aa: CASSLDSNEQFF
cdr3_nt: TGTGCCAGCAGCCTCGACTCGAATGAGCAGTTCTTC

clone_size: -
v_call: TRBV6-5
d_call: TRBD1
j_call: TRBJ2-7
cdr3_aa: CASSSGTEVGEQYF
cdr3_nt: TGTGCCAGCAGTTCTGGGACAGAAGTAGGCGAGCAGTACTTC

clone_size: -
v_call: TRBV19
d_call: TRBD2
j_call: TRBJ2-1
cdr3_aa: CASSIDLAARGEQFF
cdr3_nt: TGTGCCAGTAGTATAGATCTAGCGGCAAGGGGTGAGCAGTTCTTC

clone_size: -
v_call: TRBV2
d_call: -
j_call: TRBJ2-1
cdr3_aa: CASSEIVPRQFF
cdr3_nt: TGTGCCAGCAGCGAAATCGTCCCCAGGCAGTTCTTC

clone_size: -
v_call: TRBV4-2
d_call: TRBD1
j_call: TRBJ1-5
cdr3_aa: CASSPRKGQPNQPQHF
cdr3_nt: TGTGCCAGCAGCCCGCGGAAGGGACAGCCAAATCAGCCCCAGCATTTT

clone_size: -
v_call: TRBV2
d_call: -
j_call: TRBJ1-3
cdr3_aa: CASSGREPSGNTIYF
cdr3_nt: TGTGCCAGCAGTGGTAGGGAGCCCTCTGGAAACACCATATATTTT

clone_size: -
v_call: TRBV28
d_call: TRBD1
j_call: TRBJ1-1
cdr3_aa: CASSLGDRGRAEAFF
cdr3_nt: TGTGCCAGCAGTTTGGGCGACAGGGGCCGGGCCGAAGCTTTCTTT

clone_size: once
v_call: TRBV7-9
d_call: TRBD2
j_call: TRBJ2-1
cdr3_aa: CASSPQELAAYNEQFF
cdr3_nt: TGTGCCAGCAGCCCCCAAGAACTAGCGGCCTACAATGAGCAGTTCTTC

clone_size: -
v_call: TRBV28
d_call: TRBD1
j_call: TRBJ1-5
cdr3_aa: CASLSQTDRATQPQHF
cdr3_nt: TGTGCCAGCCTCTCCCAAACCGACAGGGCAACGCAGCCCCAGCATTTT

clone_size: -
v_call: TRBV19
d_call: -
j_call: TRBJ2-3
cdr3_aa: CASSIDRGALNADTQYF
cdr3_nt: TGTGCCAGTAGTATAGATCGGGGGGCGCTTAATGCAGATACGCAGTATTTT

clone_size: -
v_call: TRBV12-3/TRBV12-4
d_call: -
j_call: TRBJ1-1
cdr3_aa: CASHRNTEAFF
cdr3_nt: TGTGCCAGTCACAGGAACACTGAAGCTTTCTTT

clone_size: -
v_call: TRBV27
d_call: -
j_call: TRBJ1-5
cdr3_aa: CASSFRENNQPQHF
cdr3_nt: TGTGCCAGCAGTTTTAGGGAGAACAATCAGCCCCAGCATTTT

clone_size: -
v_call: TRBV6-5
d_call: -
j_call: TRBJ2-7
cdr3_aa: CASSLQVTYEQYF
cdr3_nt: TGTGCCAGCAGCCTGCAGGTCACCTACGAGCAGTACTTC

clone_size: -
v_call: TRBV7-2
d_call: -
j_call: TRBJ2-7
cdr3_aa: CASSLGGVVKSEQYF
cdr3_nt: TGTGCCAGCAGCTTAGGCGGGGTAGTAAAGAGCGAGCAGTACTTC

clone_size: -
v_call: TRBV5-7
d_call: -
j_call: TRBJ1-2
cdr3_aa: CASSLAGSRCHYGYTF
cdr3_nt: TGTGCCAGCAGCCTGGCCGGGTCGAGGTGTCACTATGGCTACACCTTC

clone_size: -
v_call: TRBV10-1
d_call: -
j_call: TRBJ1-1
cdr3_aa: CASSESRGMIEAFF
cdr3_nt: TGCGCCAGCAGTGAGTCTAGGGGTATGATAGAAGCTTTCTTT

clone_size: -
v_call: TRBV11-3
d_call: TRBD1
j_call: TRBJ1-1
cdr3_aa: CASSGRTGMETFF
cdr3_nt: TGTGCCAGCAGCGGTAGGACAGGGATGGAAACTTTCTTT

clone_size: once
v_call: TRBV5-4
d_call: TRBD1
j_call: TRBJ2-7
cdr3_aa: CASSPGQGDSSYEQYF
cdr3_nt: TGTGCCAGCAGCCCCGGACAGGGTGATAGCTCCTACGAGCAGTACTTC

clone_size: -
v_call: TRBV5-5
d_call: TRBD1
j_call: TRBJ1-2
cdr3_aa: CASSLAGQGAYGYTF
cdr3_nt: TGTGCCAGCAGCTTGGCGGGACAGGGGGCTTATGGCTACACCTTC

clone_size: -
v_call: TRBV9
d_call: TRBD2
j_call: TRBJ2-1
cdr3_aa: CASSASGARQFNGQFF
cdr3_nt: TGTGCCAGCAGCGCGAGCGGGGCCCGCCAATTTAATGGGCAGTTCTTC

clone_size: -
v_call: TRBV28
d_call: -
j_call: TRBJ2-1
cdr3_aa: CASSAQFLAFGGNEQFF
cdr3_nt: TGTGCCAGCTCTGCCCAGTTTCTAGCCTTCGGGGGCAATGAGCAGTTCTTC

clone_size: -
v_call: TRBV27
d_call: TRBD2
j_call: TRBJ2-1
cdr3_aa: CASAKTSGRPGVNEQFF
cdr3_nt: TGTGCCAGCGCCAAGACTAGCGGGAGGCCGGGGGTCAATGAGCAGTTCTTC

clone_size: -
v_call: TRBV25-1
d_call: -
j_call: TRBJ2-2
cdr3_aa: CASSELESRELFF
cdr3_nt: TGTGCCAGCAGTGAATTGGAGTCGCGGGAGCTGTTTTTT

clone_size: -
v_call: TRBV28
d_call: -
j_call: TRBJ2-4
cdr3_aa: CASRTSGIQYF
cdr3_nt: TGTGCCAGCAGGACCTCAGGTATTCAGTACTTC

clone_size: -
v_call: TRBV6-5
d_call: -
j_call: TRBJ2-5
cdr3_aa: CASSYLRRKRGETQYF
cdr3_nt: TGTGCCAGCAGTTACTTAAGGAGGAAGAGAGGAGAGACCCAGTACTTC

clone_size: -
v_call: TRBV5-6
d_call: TRBD1
j_call: TRBJ2-7
cdr3_aa: CASSLFTGGFIYEQYF
cdr3_nt: TGTGCCAGCAGCCTCTTTACAGGGGGGTTCATTTACGAGCAGTACTTC

clone_size: -
v_call: TRBV6-1
d_call: -
j_call: TRBJ2-1
cdr3_aa: CASSEGVYNEQFF
cdr3_nt: TGTGCCAGCAGTGAGGGAGTTTACAATGAGCAGTTCTTC

clone_size: -
v_call: TRBV5-1
d_call: -
j_call: TRBJ2-3
cdr3_aa: CASSPTGGPTDTQYF
cdr3_nt: TGCGCCAGCAGCCCTACCGGGGGTCCCACAGATACGCAGTATTTT

clone_size: once
v_call: TRBV14
d_call: -
j_call: TRBJ1-1
cdr3_aa: CASSQEKRGTEAFF
cdr3_nt: TGTGCCAGCAGCCAAGAGAAAAGGGGGACTGAAGCTTTCTTT

clone_size: -
v_call: TRBV6-5
d_call: TRBD2
j_call: TRBJ2-1
cdr3_aa: CASSQSGRLQFF
cdr3_nt: TGTGCCAGCAGCCAAAGCGGGAGGCTTCAGTTCTTC

clone_size: -
v_call: TRBV3-1/TRBV3-2
d_call: -
j_call: TRBJ2-5
cdr3_aa: CASSQDWSSGETQYF
cdr3_nt: TGTGCCAGCAGCCAAGATTGGAGCAGTGGAGAGACCCAGTACTTC

clone_size: -
v_call: TRBV27
d_call: -
j_call: TRBJ1-1
cdr3_aa: CASSAKGGWTEAFF
cdr3_nt: TGTGCCAGCAGTGCCAAGGGGGGGTGGACTGAAGCTTTCTTT

clone_size: -
v_call: TRBV5-8
d_call: TRBD2
j_call: TRBJ2-3
cdr3_aa: CASSVGLAGGTDTQYF
cdr3_nt: TGTGCCAGCAGCGTCGGGCTAGCGGGAGGAACAGATACGCAGTATTTT

clone_size: -
v_call: TRBV25-1
d_call: TRBD1
j_call: TRBJ1-1
cdr3_aa: CASSEFQGEVVTEAFF
cdr3_nt: TGTGCCAGCAGTGAATTTCAGGGGGAAGTTGTCACTGAAGCTTTCTTT

clone_size: -
v_call: TRBV10-3
d_call: -
j_call: TRBJ1-5
cdr3_aa: CATQVQADSNQPQHF
cdr3_nt: TGTGCCACTCAAGTGCAGGCAGATAGCAATCAGCCCCAGCATTTT

clone_size: once
v_call: TRBV28
d_call: TRBD1
j_call: TRBJ1-5
cdr3_aa: CASRNRGSSNQPQHF
cdr3_nt: TGTGCCAGCAGGAACAGGGGAAGCAGCAATCAGCCCCAGCATTTT